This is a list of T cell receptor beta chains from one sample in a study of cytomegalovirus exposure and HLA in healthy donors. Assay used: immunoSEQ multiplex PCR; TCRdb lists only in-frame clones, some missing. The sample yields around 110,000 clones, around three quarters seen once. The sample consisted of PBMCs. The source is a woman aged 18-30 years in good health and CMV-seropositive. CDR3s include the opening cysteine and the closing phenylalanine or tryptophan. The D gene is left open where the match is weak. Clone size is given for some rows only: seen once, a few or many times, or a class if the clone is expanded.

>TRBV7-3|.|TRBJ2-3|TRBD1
TGTGCCAGCAGCAGGACAGGAGGCACAGATACGCAGTATTTT
CASSRTGGTDTQYF
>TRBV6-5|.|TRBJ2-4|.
TGTGCCAGCAGTCCGGGACTAGCCAAAAACATTCAGTACTTC
CASSPGLAKNIQYF
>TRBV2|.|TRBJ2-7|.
TGTGCCAGCAGCCGCCTTAGTCCTAACGTACCCTACGAGCAGTACTTC
CASSRLSPNVPYEQYF
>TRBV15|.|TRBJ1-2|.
TGTGCCACCAGCCGGGGGGGCAGGCTTAACTATGGCTACACCTTC
CATSRGGRLNYGYTF
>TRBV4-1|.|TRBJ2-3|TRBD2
TGCGCCAGCAGCCAGACACGCGGCAGGACTAGCGGGAGGGCCAGGGATACGCAGTATTTT
CASSQTRGRTSGRARDTQYF
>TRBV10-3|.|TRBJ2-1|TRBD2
TGTGCCATCAGTGCCAGCGGGAGTGTGAATGAGCAGTTCTTC
CAISASGSVNEQFF
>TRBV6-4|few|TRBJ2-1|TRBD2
TGTGCCAGCAGCGCCCTCGGGACTAGCCAGTTCAATGAGCAGTTCTTC
CASSALGTSQFNEQFF
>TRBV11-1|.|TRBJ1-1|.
TGTGCCAGCAGCTTTCTCAGAAACACTGAAGCTTTCTTT
CASSFLRNTEAFF
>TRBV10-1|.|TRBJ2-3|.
TGCGCCAGCAGTGAAGGAGGGGACACAGATACGCAGTATTTT
CASSEGGDTDTQYF
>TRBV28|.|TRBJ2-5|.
TGTGCCAGCAGGGGTATAGGGGCAGAGACCCAGTACTTC
CASRGIGAETQYF
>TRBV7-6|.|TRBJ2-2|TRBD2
TGTGCCAGCAGCTTAGCTGTTGGTAGCGGGATCACCGGGGAGCTGTTTTTT
CASSLAVGSGITGELFF
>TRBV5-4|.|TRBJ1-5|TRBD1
TGTGCCAGCAGCTTGGACCAGGGGGGTCAGCCCCAGCATTTT
CASSLDQGGQPQHF
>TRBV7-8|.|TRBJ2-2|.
TGTGCCAGCAGCTTAGATAGGGTCCTAAATAGCGCGAACACCGGGGAGCTGTTTTTT
CASSLDRVLNSANTGELFF
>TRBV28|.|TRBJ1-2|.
TGTGCCAGCACTTCCCTGTCAGGGGCAAATTACTATGGCTACACCTTC
CASTSLSGANYYGYTF
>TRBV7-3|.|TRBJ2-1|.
TGTGCCAGCAGCCAGGGGACCCACAATGAGCAGTTCTTC
CASSQGTHNEQFF
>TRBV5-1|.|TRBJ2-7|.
TGCGCCAGCAGCTTGGACAAGGGGACCTACGAGCAGTACTTC
CASSLDKGTYEQYF
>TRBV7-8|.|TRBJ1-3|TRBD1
TGTGCCAGCAGCCGCCGCGGACAGGGTGCTGGAAACACCATATATTTT
CASSRRGQGAGNTIYF
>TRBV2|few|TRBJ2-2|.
TGTGCCAGCAACAGGGACACCGGGGAGCTGTTTTTT
CASNRDTGELFF
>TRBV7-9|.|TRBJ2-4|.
TGTGCCAGCAGCTGGCAGGGAAACATTCAGTACTTC
CASSWQGNIQYF
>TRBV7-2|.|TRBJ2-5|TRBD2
TGTGCCAGCAGCCTAGGGACTAGCGGGAGTGGTCAAGAGACCCAGTACTTC
CASSLGTSGSGQETQYF
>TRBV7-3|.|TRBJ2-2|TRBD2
TGTGCCAGCAGCTTTGGGACTATGGGCACCGGGGAGCTGTTTTTT
CASSFGTMGTGELFF
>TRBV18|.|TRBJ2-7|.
TGTGCCAGCTCACCGCCGACTAGTGACTACGAGCAGTACTTC
CASSPPTSDYEQYF
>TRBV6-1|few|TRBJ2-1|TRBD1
TGTGCCAGCAGTGGACAGGGAGTTAGTGAGCAGTTCTTC
CASSGQGVSEQFF
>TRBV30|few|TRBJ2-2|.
TGTGCCTGGAGTGTTAACAGGGCCACCGGGGAGCTGTTTTTT
CAWSVNRATGELFF
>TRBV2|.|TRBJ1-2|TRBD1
TGTGCCAGCAGCTTTGACAGGGAGGCTCACACCTTC
CASSFDREAHTF
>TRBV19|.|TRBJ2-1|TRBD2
TGTGCCAGTAGTTATGGCGGGACTAGCGGAACTAGTGAGCAGTTCTTC
CASSYGGTSGTSEQFF
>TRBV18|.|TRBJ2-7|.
TGTGCCAGCTCACCTGGAGCCGCGGGGCGTACGTCCTACGAGCAGTACTTC
CASSPGAAGRTSYEQYF
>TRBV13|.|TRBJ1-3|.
TGTGCCAGCAGCAACGCGGGGATCTCTGGAAACACCATATATTTT
CASSNAGISGNTIYF
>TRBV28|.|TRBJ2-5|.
TGTGCCAGCAGTTTATGGACTACTAGAGGAGAGACCCAGTACTTC
CASSLWTTRGETQYF